Listed here are 3 T cell receptor beta chains from one sample, sequenced in a study of blood T cell repertoires in COVID-19. This table comes from immunoSEQ multiplex PCR, and its TCRdb copy is limited to in-frame clones, with some not included. The data show about 77,000 clones, more than 90% seen once. The sequencing sample was made of peripheral blood. The receptor set was obtained from an elderly woman with active or convalescent COVID-19.

This clone was found once. This rearrangement joins TRBV6-2 or TRBV6-3 to TRBJ2-7; D might be TRBD1 (6 bases). The germline gives CDR1 MNHEY, CDR2 SVGEGT. This CDR3 is built from 15 residues. Deletions cut 6 bases from V and 6 bases from J, with 21 bases between. The CDR3 coding sequence is TGTGCCAGCAGACCTAACCGGGACACCTTGGCCGAGCAGTACTTC. Translation: CASRPNRDTLAEQYF.

The chain employs TRBV5-4 and TRBJ2-7; 7 bases match TRBD1. V lost 6 bases and J lost 5; bases outside the gene matches: 5. CDR1 and CDR2 from the germline V gene are SGHNT and YYREEE (reference sequence). There are 12 residues in the CDR3. The CDR3 spells CASTIRGNEQYF. CDR3 DNA sequence: TGTGCCAGCACCATCAGGGGGAACGAGCAGTACTTC.

J is TRBJ2-5 and V is TRBV11-2; TRBD1 agrees at 7 bases. The V and J ends lost 3 bases and 4 bases, in that order; junction bases with no gene match: 8. From germline, CDR1 is SGHAT and CDR2 FQNNGV. This CDR3 is 15 amino acids long. CDR3 DNA: TGTGCCAGCAGCTTTCACAGGGGATCGGGAGAGACCCAGTACTTC. Its translation is CASSFHRGSGETQYF.